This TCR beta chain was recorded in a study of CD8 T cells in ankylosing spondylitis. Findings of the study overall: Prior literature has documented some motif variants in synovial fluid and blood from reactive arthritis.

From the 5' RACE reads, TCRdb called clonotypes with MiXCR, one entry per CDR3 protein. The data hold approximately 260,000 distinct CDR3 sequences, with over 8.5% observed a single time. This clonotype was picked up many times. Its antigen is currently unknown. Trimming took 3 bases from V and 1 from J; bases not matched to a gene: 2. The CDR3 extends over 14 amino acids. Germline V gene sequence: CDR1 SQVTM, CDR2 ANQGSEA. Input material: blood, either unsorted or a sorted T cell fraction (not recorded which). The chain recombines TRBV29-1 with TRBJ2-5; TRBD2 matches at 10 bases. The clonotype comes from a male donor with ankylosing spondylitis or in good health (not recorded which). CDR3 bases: TGCAGCGTTGACGGACTAGCGGCCCAAGAGACCCAGTACTTC. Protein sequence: CSVDGLAAQETQYF.